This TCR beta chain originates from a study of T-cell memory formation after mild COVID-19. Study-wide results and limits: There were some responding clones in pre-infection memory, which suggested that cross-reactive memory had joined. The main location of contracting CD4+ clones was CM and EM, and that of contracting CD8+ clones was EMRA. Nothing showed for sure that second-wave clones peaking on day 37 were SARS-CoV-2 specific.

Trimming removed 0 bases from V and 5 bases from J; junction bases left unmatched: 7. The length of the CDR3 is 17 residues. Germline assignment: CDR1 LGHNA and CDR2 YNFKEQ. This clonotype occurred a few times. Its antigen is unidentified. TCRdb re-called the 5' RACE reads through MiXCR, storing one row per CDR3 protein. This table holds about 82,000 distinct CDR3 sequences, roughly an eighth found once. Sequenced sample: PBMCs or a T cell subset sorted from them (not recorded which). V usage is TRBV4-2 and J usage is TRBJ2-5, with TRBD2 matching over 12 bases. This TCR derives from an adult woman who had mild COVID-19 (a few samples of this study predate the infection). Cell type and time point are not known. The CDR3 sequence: CASSQDWTSGIEETQYF. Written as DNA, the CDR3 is TGTGCCAGCAGCCAAGATTGGACTAGCGGGATTGAGGAGACCCAGTACTTC.